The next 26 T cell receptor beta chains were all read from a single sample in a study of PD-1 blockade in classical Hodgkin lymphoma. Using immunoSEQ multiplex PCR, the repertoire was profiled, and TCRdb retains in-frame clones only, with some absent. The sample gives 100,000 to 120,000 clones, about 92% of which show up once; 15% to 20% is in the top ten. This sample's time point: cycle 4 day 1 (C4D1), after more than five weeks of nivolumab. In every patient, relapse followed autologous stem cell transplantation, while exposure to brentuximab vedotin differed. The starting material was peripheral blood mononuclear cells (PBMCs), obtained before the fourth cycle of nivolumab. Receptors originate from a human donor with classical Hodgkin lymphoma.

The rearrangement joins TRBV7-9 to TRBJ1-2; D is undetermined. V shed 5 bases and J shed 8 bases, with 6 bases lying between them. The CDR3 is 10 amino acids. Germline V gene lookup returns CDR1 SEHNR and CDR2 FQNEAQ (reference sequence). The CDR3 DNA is TGTGCCAGCAGCCCGGAGGGCTACACCTTC. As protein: CASSPEGYTF.

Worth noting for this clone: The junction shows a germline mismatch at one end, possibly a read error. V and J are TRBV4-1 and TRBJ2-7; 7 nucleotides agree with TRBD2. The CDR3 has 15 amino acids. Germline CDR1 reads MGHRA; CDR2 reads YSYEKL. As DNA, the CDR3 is TGCGCCAGCAGCCAGGGAGCGGGACCCTCCGACGAGCAGTACTTC. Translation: CASSQGAGPSDEQYF.

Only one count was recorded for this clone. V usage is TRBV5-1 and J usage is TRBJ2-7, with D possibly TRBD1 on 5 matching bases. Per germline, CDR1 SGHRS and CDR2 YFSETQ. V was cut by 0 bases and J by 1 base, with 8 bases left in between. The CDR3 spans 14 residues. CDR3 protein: CASSLAGSSYEQYF. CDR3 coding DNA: TGCGCCAGCAGCTTGGCAGGGTCGTCCTACGAGCAGTACTTC.

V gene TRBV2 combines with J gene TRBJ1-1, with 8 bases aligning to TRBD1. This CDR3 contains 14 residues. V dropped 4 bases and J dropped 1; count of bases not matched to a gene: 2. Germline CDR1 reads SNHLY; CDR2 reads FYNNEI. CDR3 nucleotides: TGTGCCAGCAGTGGGGACAGGTGGAACACTGAAGCTTTCTTT. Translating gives CASSGDRWNTEAFF. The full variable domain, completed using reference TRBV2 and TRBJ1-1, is EPEVTQTPSHQVTQMGQEVILRCVPISNHLYFYWYRQILGQKVEFLVSFYNNEISEKSEIFDDQFSVERPDGSNFTLKIRSTKLEDSAMYFCASSGDRWNTEAFFGQGTRLTVV.

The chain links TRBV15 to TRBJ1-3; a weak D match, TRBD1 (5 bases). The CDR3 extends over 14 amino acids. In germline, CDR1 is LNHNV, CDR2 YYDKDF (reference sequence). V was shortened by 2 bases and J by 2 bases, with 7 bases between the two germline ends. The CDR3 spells CATSRTGAGNTIYF. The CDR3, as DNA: TGTGCCACCAGCAGAACAGGAGCTGGAAACACCATATATTTT.

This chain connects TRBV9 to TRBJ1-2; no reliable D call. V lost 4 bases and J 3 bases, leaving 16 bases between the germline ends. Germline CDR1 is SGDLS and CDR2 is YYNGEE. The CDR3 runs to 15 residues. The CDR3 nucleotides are TGTGCCAGCAGCCCTCACTTGACTACTGACTATGGCTACACCTTC. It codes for CASSPHLTTDYGYTF. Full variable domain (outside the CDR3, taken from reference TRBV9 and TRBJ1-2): DSGVTQTPKHLITATGQRVTLRCSPRSGDLSVYWYQQSLDQGLQFLIQYYNGEERAKGNILERFSAQQFPDLHSELNLSSLELGDSALYFCASSPHLTTDYGYTFGSGTRLTVV.

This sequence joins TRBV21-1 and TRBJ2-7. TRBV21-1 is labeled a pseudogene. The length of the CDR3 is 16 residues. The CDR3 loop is CASSKRNVRFSYEQYF. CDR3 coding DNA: TGTGCCAGCAGCAAAAGGAATGTCCGGTTCTCCTACGAGCAGTACTTC.

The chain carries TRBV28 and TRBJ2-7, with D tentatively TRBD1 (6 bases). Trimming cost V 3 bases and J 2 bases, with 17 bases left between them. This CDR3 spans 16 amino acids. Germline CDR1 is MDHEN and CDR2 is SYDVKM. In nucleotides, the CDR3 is TGTGCCAGCAGTTTCCGGGACACCATCGTTACCTACGAGCAGTACTTC. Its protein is CASSFRDTIVTYEQYF.

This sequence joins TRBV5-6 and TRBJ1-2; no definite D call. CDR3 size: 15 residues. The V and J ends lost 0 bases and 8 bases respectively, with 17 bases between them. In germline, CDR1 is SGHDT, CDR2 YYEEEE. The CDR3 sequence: CASSLEGHQYRGYTF. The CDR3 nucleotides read TGTGCCAGCAGCTTGGAAGGGCATCAGTATAGAGGCTACACCTTC.

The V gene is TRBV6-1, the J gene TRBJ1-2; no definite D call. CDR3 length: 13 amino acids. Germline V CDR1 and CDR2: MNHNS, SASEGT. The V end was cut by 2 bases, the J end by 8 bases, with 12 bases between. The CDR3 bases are TGTGCCAGCAGTGAAAAGGCAGGAGGCGGCTACACCTTC. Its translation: CASSEKAGGGYTF.

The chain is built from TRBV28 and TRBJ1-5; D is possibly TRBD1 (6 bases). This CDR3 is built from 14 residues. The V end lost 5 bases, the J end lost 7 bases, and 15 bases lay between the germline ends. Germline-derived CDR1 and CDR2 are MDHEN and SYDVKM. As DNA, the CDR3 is TGTGCCAGCAGTACCCGCGGGGGCGGGCAGCCCCAGCATTTT. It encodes CASSTRGGGQPQHF.

Here the CDR3 DNA reads TGTGCCAGTAGTATAGGGCGGAGGCTAACTAATGAAAAACTGTTTTTT. Its protein product is CASSIGRRLTNEKLFF. V usage is TRBV19 and J usage is TRBJ1-4; D gene ambiguous. The germline V gene has CDR1 LNHDA and CDR2 SQIVND (reference sequence). The CDR3 consists of 16 residues. V dropped 1 base and J dropped 1 base, with 10 bases sitting between them.

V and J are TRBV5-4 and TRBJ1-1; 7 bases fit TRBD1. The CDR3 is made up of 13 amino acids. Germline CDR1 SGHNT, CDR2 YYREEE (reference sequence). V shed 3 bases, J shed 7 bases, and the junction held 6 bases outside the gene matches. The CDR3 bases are TGTGCCAGCAGCTGGGCAGGGGGAGTTGAAGCTTTCTTT. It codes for CASSWAGGVEAFF.

CDR3 coding DNA: TGTGCCAGTAGTATTTTGGAACGGAGACTAGCGGGGACTAATGAGCAGTTCTTC. The encoded protein is CASSILERRLAGTNEQFF. The rearrangement links TRBV19 to TRBJ2-1, with 11 bases identical to TRBD2. This CDR3 spans 18 amino acids. With 3 bases clipped from V and 7 bases from J, the junction kept 14 bases outside the gene matches. Germline V lookup: CDR1 LNHDA, CDR2 SQIVND (reference sequence).

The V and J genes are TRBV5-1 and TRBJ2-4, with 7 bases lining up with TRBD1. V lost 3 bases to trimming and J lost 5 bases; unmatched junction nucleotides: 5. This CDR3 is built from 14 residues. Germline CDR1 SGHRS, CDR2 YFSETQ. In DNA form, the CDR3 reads TGCGCCAGCAGCTCCGGTGGGACAGAAAACATTCAGTACTTC. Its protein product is CASSSGGTENIQYF.

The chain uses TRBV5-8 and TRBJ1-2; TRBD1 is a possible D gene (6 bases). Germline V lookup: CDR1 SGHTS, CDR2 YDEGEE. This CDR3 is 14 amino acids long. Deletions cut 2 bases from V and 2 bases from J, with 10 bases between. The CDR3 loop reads CASSFGTGNYGYTF. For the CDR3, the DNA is TGTGCCAGCAGCTTTGGAACAGGGAACTATGGCTACACCTTC.

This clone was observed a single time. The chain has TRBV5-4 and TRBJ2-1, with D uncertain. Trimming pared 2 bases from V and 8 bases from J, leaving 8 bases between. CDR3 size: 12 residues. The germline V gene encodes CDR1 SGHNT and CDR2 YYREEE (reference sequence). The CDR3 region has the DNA TGTGCCAGCAGCTTCCCCGGTGATGAGCAGTTCTTC. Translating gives CASSFPGDEQFF.

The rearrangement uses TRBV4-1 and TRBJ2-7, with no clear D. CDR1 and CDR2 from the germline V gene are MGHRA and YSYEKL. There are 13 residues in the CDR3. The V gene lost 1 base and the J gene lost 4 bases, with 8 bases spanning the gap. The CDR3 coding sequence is TGCGCCAGCAGCCAAGTTGCCCGGTACGAGCAGTACTTC. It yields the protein CASSQVARYEQYF.

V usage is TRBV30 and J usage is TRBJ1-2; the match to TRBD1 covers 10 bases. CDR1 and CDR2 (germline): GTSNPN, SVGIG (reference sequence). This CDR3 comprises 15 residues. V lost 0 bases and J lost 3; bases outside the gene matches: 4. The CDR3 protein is CAWSVRTGGYYGYTF. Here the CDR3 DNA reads TGTGCCTGGAGTGTCCGGACAGGGGGTTACTATGGCTACACCTTC. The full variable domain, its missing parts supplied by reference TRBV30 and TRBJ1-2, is SQTIHQWPATLVQPVGSPLSLECTVEGTSNPNLYWYRQAAGRGLQLLFYSVGIGQISSEVPQNLSASRPQDRQFILSSKKLLLSDSGFYLCAWSVRTGGYYGYTFGSGTRLTVV.

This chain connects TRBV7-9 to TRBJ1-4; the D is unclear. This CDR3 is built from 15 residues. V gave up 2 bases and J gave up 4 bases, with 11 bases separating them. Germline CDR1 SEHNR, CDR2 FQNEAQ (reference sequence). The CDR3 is CASSLLGRDNEKLFF. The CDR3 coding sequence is TGTGCCAGCAGCTTACTGGGTAGAGATAATGAAAAACTGTTTTTT.

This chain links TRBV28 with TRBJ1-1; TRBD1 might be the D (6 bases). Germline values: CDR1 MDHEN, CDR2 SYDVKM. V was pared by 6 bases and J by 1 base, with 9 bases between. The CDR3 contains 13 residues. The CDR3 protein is CASRLGGNTEAFF. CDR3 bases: TGTGCCAGCAGGCTAGGGGGGAACACTGAAGCTTTCTTT. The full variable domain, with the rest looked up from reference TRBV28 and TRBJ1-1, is DVKVTQSSRYLVKRTGEKVFLECVQDMDHENMFWYRQDPGLGLRLIYFSYDVKMKEKGDIPEGYSVSREKKERFSLILESASTNQTSMYLCASRLGGNTEAFFGQGTRLTVV.

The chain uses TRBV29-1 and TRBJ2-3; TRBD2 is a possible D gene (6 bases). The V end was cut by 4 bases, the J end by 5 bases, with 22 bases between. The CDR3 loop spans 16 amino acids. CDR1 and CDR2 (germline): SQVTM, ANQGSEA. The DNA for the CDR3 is TGCAGCGTTGTGGGCTTTAGCGGTCTTGACGGAGATACGCAGTATTTT. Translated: CSVVGFSGLDGDTQYF.

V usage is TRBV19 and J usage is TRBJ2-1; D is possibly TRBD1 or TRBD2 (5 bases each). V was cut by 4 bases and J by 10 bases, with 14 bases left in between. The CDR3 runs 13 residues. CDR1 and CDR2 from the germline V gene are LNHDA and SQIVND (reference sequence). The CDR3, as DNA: TGTGCCAGTAGTAGCACAGGAGGAAAGGAGCAGTTCTTC. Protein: CASSSTGGKEQFF.

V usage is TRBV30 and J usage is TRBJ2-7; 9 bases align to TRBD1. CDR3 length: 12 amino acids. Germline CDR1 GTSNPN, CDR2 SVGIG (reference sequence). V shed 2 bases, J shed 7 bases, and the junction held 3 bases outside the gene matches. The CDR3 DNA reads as TGTGCCTGGAGTTCCGACAGGGGGGAGCAGTACTTC. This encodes CAWSSDRGEQYF.

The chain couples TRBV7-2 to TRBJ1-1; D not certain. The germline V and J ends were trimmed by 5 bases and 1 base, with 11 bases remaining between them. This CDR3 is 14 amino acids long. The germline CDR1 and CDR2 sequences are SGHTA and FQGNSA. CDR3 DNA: TGTGCCAGCAGCCCCTGGGCAGGGAACACTGAAGCTTTCTTT. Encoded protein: CASSPWAGNTEAFF.

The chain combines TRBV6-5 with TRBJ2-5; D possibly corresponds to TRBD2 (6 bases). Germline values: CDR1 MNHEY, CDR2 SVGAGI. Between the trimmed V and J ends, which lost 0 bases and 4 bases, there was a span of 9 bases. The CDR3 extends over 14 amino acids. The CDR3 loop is CASSYSNGGETQYF. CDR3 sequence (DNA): TGTGCCAGCAGTTACTCGAACGGGGGAGAGACCCAGTACTTC.